The T cell receptor (beta chain) described here comes from a study of T cell clonality in common variable immunodeficiency. The sample holds many counts of this clone. Its antigen remains unidentified. The read finishes 3 residues shy of the CDR3 end, and the germline J gene is used to complete it. Produced via immunoSEQ multiplex PCR; TCRdb's table is partial and in-frame only. This sample has about 33,000 clones, each found more than once. Between the trimmed V and J ends, which lost 4 bases and 6 bases, there was a span of 12 bases. Per germline, CDR1 ENHRY and CDR2 SYGVKD. The CDR3 has 14 amino acids. Broader study findings: In common variable immunodeficiency, TCR beta chains reportedly carried fewer deletions and N-nucleotide insertions.

The receptor comes from a human donor with common variable immunodeficiency. The sequencing sample was made of peripheral blood mononuclear cells. V gene TRBV10-3 combines with J gene TRBJ1-4; D possibly corresponds to TRBD1 (5 bases). The DNA read from the CDR3 is TGTGCCATCAGTGTAACAGGTCGGGATGAAAAA. Protein product: CAISVTGRDEK. The full CDR3 sequence reads CAISVTGRDEKLFF.